This T cell receptor (beta chain) appears in the sequencing data of a study of T cells in Graves' hyperthyroidism and ophthalmopathy. Fresh peripheral blood, under 13 ml, yielded the PBMCs. TCR beta CDR3 regions were amplified from RNA. The study used the HTBI primer set for a first-round RT-PCR of the TCR CDR3. TCRdb re-called the multiplex PCR reads through MiXCR, storing one row per CDR3 protein. The data show approximately 250,000 distinct CDR3 sequences, about 24% seen once. General study points: Ophthalmopathy onset followed model prediction by a median about 6.9 months.

CDR3 size: 14 residues. Germline V CDR1 and CDR2: MNHEY, SVGAGI. V shed 0 bases, J shed 8 bases, and the junction held 5 bases outside the gene matches. At least ten counts were recorded for this clonotype. Its cognate antigen is unknown. This chain connects TRBV6-5 to TRBJ2-7; 9 positions agree with TRBD1. Sequenced material: blood. This receptor was taken from a woman in her thirties or forties with Graves' ophthalmopathy. CDR3 region: CASSYSQGAGKQYF. The CDR3 nucleotides are TGTGCCAGCAGTTACTCACAGGGGGCGGGCAAGCAGTACTTC.